Following are 13 T cell receptor beta chains from one sample sequenced in a study of blood T cells in healthy people across ages. A sample-barcoded 5' primer and a J-beta primer mix were used in a second PCR of about 6 to 12 cycles. TCRdb fed the 5' RACE reads into MiXCR, producing one record per CDR3 protein. The repertoire holds about 1.6 million distinct CDR3 sequences, roughly 32% seen once, with around 11% in the top ten. Source material: blood. These TCRs come from a woman aged 25-40 years in good health.

This clonotype was detected only once. A much larger clone lies one base from this, so it may be a read error. The chain uses TRBV7-9 and TRBJ1-2, with D unresolved. Trimming removed 7 bases from V and 0 bases from J, with 12 bases in between. CDR3 length: 14 residues. Germline values: CDR1 SEHNR, CDR2 FQNEAQ (reference sequence). The CDR3 bases are TGTGCCAGCACCCCACCTTCATCTAACTATGGCTACACCTTC. As protein: CASTPPSSNYGYTF. Full variable domain (missing parts from reference TRBV7-9 and TRBJ1-2): DTGVSQNPRHKITKRGQNVTFRCDPISEHNRLYWYRQTLGQGPEFLTYFQNEAQLEKSRLLSDRFSAERPKGSFSTLEIQRTEQGDSAMYLCASTPPSSNYGYTFGSGTRLTVV.

V is TRBV7-9 and J is TRBJ2-3, with 7 bases aligning to TRBD2. J gave up 2 bases and V 3 bases, and 5 bases lay outside the gene matches. Germline V gene data show CDR1 as SEHNR and CDR2 as FQNEAQ (reference sequence). The CDR3 totals 15 residues. CDR3 sequence (DNA): TGTGCCAGCAGCTTGTGGGCGGGGGACACAGATACGCAGTATTTT. Its protein is CASSLWAGDTDTQYF.

The V gene is TRBV29-1, the J gene TRBJ1-4; D remains unclear. Per germline, CDR1 SQVTM and CDR2 ANQGSEA. V lost 4 bases, J lost 8 bases, and 14 bases lay in between. The CDR3 loop spans 13 amino acids. This CDR3 is CSVAYGVGEKLFF. The CDR3 bases are TGCAGCGTTGCATACGGGGTTGGCGAAAAACTGTTTTTT.

The chain has TRBV3-1 and TRBJ1-2; no reliable D call. V lost 1 base and J 6 bases, leaving 6 bases between the germline ends. This CDR3 is built from 12 residues. CDR1 and CDR2 from the germline V gene are LGHDT and YNNKEL (reference sequence). In nucleotides, the CDR3 is TGTGCCAGCAGCCAAGTCGTGGATGGCTACACCTTC. Its translation is CASSQVVDGYTF.

This clonotype was observed a few times. The rearrangement joins TRBV20-1 to TRBJ1-5; TRBD1 is a possible D gene (5 bases). This CDR3 is 14 amino acids long. Per germline, CDR1 DFQATT and CDR2 SNEGSKA (reference sequence). The germline V and J ends were trimmed by 5 bases and 0 bases, with 11 bases remaining between them. The CDR3 DNA is TGCAGTGCTTTGCAGGGATATAGCAATCAGCCCCAGCATTTT. Its protein product is CSALQGYSNQPQHF.

The chain uses TRBV27 and TRBJ2-1; D gene unclear. Germline-derived CDR1 and CDR2 are MNHEY and SMNVEV (reference sequence). This CDR3 contains 14 residues. Trimming took 8 bases from V and 2 from J, leaving 13 bases between them. In DNA, the CDR3 is TGTGCCAGCGCCTGGGGTACTACCTACAATGAGCAGTTCTTC. Its translation is CASAWGTTYNEQFF.

This clonotype came up a few times. V gene TRBV5-5 combines with J gene TRBJ1-2; 9 nucleotides match TRBD1. J lost 4 bases, V lost 3 bases, and 10 bases had no gene match. CDR1 and CDR2 (germline): SGHKS, YYEKEE (reference sequence). This CDR3 region has 16 residues. CDR3 sequence (DNA): TGTGCCAGCAGCTCACAGGGGGCTGGTTACTCCTATGGCTACACCTTC. It yields the protein CASSSQGAGYSYGYTF.

The chain recombines TRBV24-1 with TRBJ2-7, with D perhaps matching TRBD1 (6 bases). CDR1 and CDR2 from the germline V gene are KGHDR and SFDVKD. Between the trimmed V and J ends, which lost 9 bases and 3 bases, there was a span of 14 bases. CDR3 length: 13 residues. The CDR3 DNA is TGTGCCACCTCTCCTTCGGACAGCTACGAGCAGTACTTC. Its protein product is CATSPSDSYEQYF.

The J gene is TRBJ2-3, the V gene TRBV5-1; no firm D call. V was clipped by 0 bases and J by 3 bases, with 20 bases between them. This CDR3 comprises 18 residues. Germline V gene data show CDR1 as SGHRS and CDR2 as YFSETQ. This CDR3 reads CASSLETFVRGMTDTQYF. As DNA, the CDR3 is TGCGCCAGCAGCTTGGAGACTTTTGTGAGAGGAATGACAGATACGCAGTATTTT.

In this sample, this clonotype turned up a few times. The gene calls are TRBV9 and TRBJ2-3; D is ambiguous. The CDR3 has 14 amino acids. V lost 0 bases and J lost 6, with 11 bases in between. The germline gives CDR1 SGDLS, CDR2 YYNGEE. The CDR3 loop is CASSVGGRVDTQYF. The CDR3, as DNA: TGTGCCAGCAGCGTAGGAGGTAGGGTGGATACGCAGTATTTT.

Only a few counts were recorded for this clonotype. V is TRBV5-6 and J is TRBJ2-1, with D maybe TRBD2 (5 bases). The CDR3 runs 14 residues. Trimming cost V 0 bases and J 10 bases, with 14 bases left between them. Germline V gene lookup returns CDR1 SGHDT and CDR2 YYEEEE. The chain's CDR3 is CASSLAGSLSEQFF. The CDR3 DNA follows: TGTGCCAGCAGCTTGGCGGGGAGTCTGTCGGAGCAGTTCTTC.

In its sample, this clonotype was seen a few times. The chain's CDR3 is CSASPGNKGKLFF. The CDR3 coding sequence is TGCAGTGCTAGCCCAGGGAATAAGGGAAAACTGTTTTTT. The chain joins TRBV20-1 to TRBJ1-4; D perhaps matches TRBD1 (5 bases). V lost 3 bases to trimming and J lost 10 bases, with 15 bases between them. The CDR3 runs to 13 residues. Germline V lookup: CDR1 DFQATT, CDR2 SNEGSKA (reference sequence).

The J gene is TRBJ1-5, the V gene TRBV10-3; 9 nucleotides align to TRBD1. Losses at the gene ends were 0 bases for V and 6 bases for J; bases not matched to a gene: 9. CDR1 and CDR2 (germline): ENHRY, SYGVKD. This CDR3 is 17 amino acids long. CDR3: CAISESSTGTGFQPQHF. CDR3 in DNA: TGTGCCATCAGTGAGTCGAGCACCGGGACAGGGTTTCAGCCCCAGCATTTT.